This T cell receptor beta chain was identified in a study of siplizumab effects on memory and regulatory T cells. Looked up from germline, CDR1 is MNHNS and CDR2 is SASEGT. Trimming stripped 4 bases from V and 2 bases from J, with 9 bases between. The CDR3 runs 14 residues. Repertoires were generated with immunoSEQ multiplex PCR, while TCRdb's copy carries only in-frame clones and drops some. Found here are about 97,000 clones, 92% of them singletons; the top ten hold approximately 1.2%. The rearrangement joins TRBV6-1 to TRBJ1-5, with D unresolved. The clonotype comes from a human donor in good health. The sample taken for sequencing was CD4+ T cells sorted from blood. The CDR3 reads CASSAVYGNQPQHF. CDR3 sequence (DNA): TGTGCCAGCAGTGCCGTGTATGGCAATCAGCCCCAGCATTTT.